One and the same sample provided the 9 T cell receptor beta chains below, sequenced in a study of shared clonotypes between healthy human individuals. This table comes from immunoSEQ multiplex PCR, and its TCRdb copy is limited to in-frame clones, with some not included. The sample shows under 650,000 clones, almost 97% of them seen only once. The sequenced sample was naive CD4+ T cells sorted from blood. The sample's subset: CD45RA+ positively selected. These receptors originate from a woman aged 25 to 45 in good health.

The chain links TRBV5-5 to TRBJ1-2, with TRBD1 as a possible D gene (5 bases). The CDR3 contains 13 residues. V lost 2 bases and J lost 5, with 10 bases in between. Germline V gene data show CDR1 as SGHKS and CDR2 as YYEKEE (reference sequence). DNA for the CDR3: TGTGCCAGCAGCTTCGGGGACGGATATGGCTACACCTTC. Translating it yields CASSFGDGYGYTF.

The chain employs TRBV7-9 and TRBJ2-1; D gene ambiguous. The germline V gene has CDR1 SEHNR and CDR2 FQNEAQ (reference sequence). The CDR3 contains 13 residues. V lost 6 bases and J lost 4, with 10 bases in between. CDR3 in DNA: TGTGCCAGCAGTAGAGATCAGTACAATGAGCAGTTCTTC. This gives the protein CASSRDQYNEQFF.

This sequence joins TRBV30 and TRBJ2-1; D gene ambiguous. The ends were cut back, 2 bases at V and 3 bases at J, with 5 bases in the middle. Per the germline V gene, CDR1 is GTSNPN and CDR2 is SVGIG (reference sequence). The CDR3 runs 12 residues. The CDR3 sequence: CAWSRGYNEQFF. The DNA of the CDR3 is TGTGCCTGGAGTCGAGGCTACAATGAGCAGTTCTTC.

The chain joins TRBV7-9 to TRBJ2-3; 8 bases map to TRBD2. V lost 10 bases and J lost 2; bases outside the gene matches: 8. Germline V gives CDR1 SEHNR, CDR2 FQNEAQ (reference sequence). The CDR3 is 14 amino acids. CDR3 DNA: TGTGCCACCCAGACTAGCGAAGCCACAGATACGCAGTATTTT. Amino acid sequence: CATQTSEATDTQYF.

This clone was counted once. The chain links TRBV10-1 to TRBJ2-3; D might be TRBD1 (6 bases). This CDR3 has 14 residues. The germline gives CDR1 WNHNN, CDR2 SYGVQD (reference sequence). Between the trimmed V and J ends, which lost 7 bases and 3 bases, there was a span of 14 bases. Written as DNA, the CDR3 is TGCGCCAGCACCGCAGGGGATGGTACAGATACGCAGTATTTT. Encoded protein: CASTAGDGTDTQYF.

This rearrangement joins TRBV11-2 to TRBJ2-3; D is ambiguous. The germline CDR1 and CDR2 sequences are SGHAT and FQNNGV. The CDR3 loop spans 14 amino acids. V was clipped by 6 bases and J by 7 bases, with 17 bases between them. DNA for the CDR3: TGTGCCAGCAGGGGGTTCCCCAAGTTTTATACGCAGTATTTT. It codes for CASRGFPKFYTQYF.

The rearrangement links TRBV11-2 to TRBJ1-5; the D gene is possibly TRBD1 (5 bases). V lost 5 bases, J lost 7 bases, and 18 bases lay in between. The V gene's germline CDR1 is SGHAT and CDR2 FQNNGV. The CDR3 contains 15 residues. CDR3: CASSGGVPGRQPQHF. CDR3 in DNA: TGTGCCAGCAGCGGTGGGGTCCCGGGGCGGCAGCCCCAGCATTTT.

Only one count was recorded for this clone. The chain couples TRBV5-4 to TRBJ1-1; D remains unclear. The length of the CDR3 is 16 residues. Germline CDR1 reads SGHNT; CDR2 reads YYREEE (reference sequence). V was trimmed by 3 bases and J by 5 bases, leaving 20 bases between them. The CDR3 reads CASSSGYNLKDTEAFF. The CDR3 nucleotides are TGTGCCAGCAGCTCTGGATATAACCTAAAGGATACTGAAGCTTTCTTT.

As concerns this clone: Distinct nucleotide sequences in the sample also encode this CDR3. V and J are TRBV7-9 and TRBJ2-3; D not resolved. With 2 bases removed from V and 3 bases from J, the gap between germline ends came to 0 bases. CDR3 length: 11 residues. Germline V CDR1 and CDR2: SEHNR, FQNEAQ (reference sequence). Here the CDR3 DNA reads TGTGCCAGCAGCTTAACAGATACGCAGTATTTT. Its protein is CASSLTDTQYF.